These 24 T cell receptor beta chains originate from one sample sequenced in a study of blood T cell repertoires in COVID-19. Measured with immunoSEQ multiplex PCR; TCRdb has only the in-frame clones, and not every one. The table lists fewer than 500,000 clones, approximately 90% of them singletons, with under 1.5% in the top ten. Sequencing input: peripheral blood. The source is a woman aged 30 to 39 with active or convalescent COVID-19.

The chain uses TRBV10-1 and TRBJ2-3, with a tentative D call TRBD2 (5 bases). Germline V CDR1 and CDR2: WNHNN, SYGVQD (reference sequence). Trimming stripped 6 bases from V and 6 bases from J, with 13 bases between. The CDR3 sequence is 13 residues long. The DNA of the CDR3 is TGCGCCAGCAGCCCGGACTTAAGGGATACGCAGTATTTT. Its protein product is CASSPDLRDTQYF.

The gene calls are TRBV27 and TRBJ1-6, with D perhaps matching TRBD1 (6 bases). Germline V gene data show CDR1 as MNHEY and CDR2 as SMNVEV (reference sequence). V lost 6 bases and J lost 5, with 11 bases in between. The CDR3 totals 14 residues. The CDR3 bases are TGTGCCAGCAGGACAGGTTCCAATAATTCACCCCTCCACTTT. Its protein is CASRTGSNNSPLHF.

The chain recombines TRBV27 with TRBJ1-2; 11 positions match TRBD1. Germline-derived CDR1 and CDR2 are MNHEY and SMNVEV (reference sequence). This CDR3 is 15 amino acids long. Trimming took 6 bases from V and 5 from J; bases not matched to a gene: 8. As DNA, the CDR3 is TGTGCCAGCAGGCAATTCGGACAGGGGGCTTATGGCTACACCTTC. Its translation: CASRQFGQGAYGYTF.

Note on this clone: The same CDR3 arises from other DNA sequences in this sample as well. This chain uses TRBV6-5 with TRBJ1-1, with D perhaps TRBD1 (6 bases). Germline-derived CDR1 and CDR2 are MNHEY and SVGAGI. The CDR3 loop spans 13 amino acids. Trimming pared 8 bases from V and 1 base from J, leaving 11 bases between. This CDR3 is CASRPTGNTEAFF. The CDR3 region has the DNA TGTGCCAGCCGGCCGACAGGGAACACTGAAGCTTTCTTT.

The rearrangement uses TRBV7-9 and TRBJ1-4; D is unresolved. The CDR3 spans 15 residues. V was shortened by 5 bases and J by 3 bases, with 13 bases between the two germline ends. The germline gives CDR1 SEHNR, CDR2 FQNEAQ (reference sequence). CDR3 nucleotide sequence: TGTGCCAGCAGCGACGGGAGTCAGCCTAATGAAAAACTGTTTTTT. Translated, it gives CASSDGSQPNEKLFF.

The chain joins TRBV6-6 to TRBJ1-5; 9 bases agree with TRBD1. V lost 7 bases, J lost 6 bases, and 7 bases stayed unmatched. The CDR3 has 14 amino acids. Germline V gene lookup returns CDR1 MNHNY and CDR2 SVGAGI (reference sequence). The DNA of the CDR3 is TGTGCCAGCAACCCGGGGACAGGGACTCAGCCCCAGCATTTT. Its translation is CASNPGTGTQPQHF.

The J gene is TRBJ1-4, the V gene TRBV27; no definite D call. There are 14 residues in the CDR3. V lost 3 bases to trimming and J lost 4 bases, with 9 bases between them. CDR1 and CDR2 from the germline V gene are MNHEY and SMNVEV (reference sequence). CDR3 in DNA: TGTGCCAGCAGTTTTGTAGGAGATAATGAAAAACTGTTTTTT. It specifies CASSFVGDNEKLFF.

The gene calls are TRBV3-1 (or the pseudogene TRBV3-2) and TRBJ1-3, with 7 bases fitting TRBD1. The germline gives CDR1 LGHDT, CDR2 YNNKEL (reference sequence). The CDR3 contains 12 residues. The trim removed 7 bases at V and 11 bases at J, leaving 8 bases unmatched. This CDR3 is CASTAGGSAIYF. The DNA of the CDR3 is TGTGCCAGCACCGCAGGGGGGAGCGCCATATATTTT.

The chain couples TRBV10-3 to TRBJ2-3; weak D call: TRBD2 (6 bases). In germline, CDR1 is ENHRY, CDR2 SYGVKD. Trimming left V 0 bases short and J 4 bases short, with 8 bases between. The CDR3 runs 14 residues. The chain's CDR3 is CAISESPGADTQYF. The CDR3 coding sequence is TGTGCCATCAGTGAGTCCCCGGGGGCAGATACGCAGTATTTT.

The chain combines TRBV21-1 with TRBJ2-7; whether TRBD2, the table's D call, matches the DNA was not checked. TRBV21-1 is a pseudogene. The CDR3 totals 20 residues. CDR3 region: CASSRRIMGQQLAVHYEQYF. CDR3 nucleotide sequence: TGTGCCAGCAGCAGACGAATTATGGGACAGCAACTAGCGGTTCACTACGAGCAGTACTTC.

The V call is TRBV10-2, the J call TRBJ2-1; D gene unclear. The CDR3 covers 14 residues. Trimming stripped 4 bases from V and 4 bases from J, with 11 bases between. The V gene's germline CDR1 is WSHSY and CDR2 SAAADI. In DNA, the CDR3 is TGCGCCAGCAGTGTATTCCCAGATTACAATGAGCAGTTCTTC. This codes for CASSVFPDYNEQFF.

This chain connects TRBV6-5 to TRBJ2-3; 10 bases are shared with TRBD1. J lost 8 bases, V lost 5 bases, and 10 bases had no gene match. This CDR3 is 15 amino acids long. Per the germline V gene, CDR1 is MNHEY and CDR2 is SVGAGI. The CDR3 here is CASSRDRGQVGTQYF. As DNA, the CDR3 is TGTGCCAGCAGTCGTGACAGGGGGCAGGTGGGTACGCAGTATTTT.

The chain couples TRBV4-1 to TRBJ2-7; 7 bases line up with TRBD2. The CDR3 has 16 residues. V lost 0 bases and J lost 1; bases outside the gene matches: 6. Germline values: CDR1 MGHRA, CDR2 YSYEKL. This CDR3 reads CASSQDPAGISYEQYF. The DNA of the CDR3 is TGCGCCAGCAGCCAAGATCCAGCGGGAATATCCTACGAGCAGTACTTC.

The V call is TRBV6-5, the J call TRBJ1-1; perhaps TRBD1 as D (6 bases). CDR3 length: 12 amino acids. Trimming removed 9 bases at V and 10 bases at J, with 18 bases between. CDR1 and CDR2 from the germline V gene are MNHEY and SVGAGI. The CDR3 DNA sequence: TGTGCCAGTGTGGACAGTGGGGGTCCAGCTTTCTTT. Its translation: CASVDSGGPAFF.

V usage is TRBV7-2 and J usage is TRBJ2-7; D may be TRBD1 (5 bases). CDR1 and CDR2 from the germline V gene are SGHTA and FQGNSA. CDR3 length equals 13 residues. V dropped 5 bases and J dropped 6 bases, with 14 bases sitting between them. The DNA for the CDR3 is TGTGCCAGCAGCCGTAGGGGTTCGCCCGAGCAGTACTTC. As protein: CASSRRGSPEQYF.

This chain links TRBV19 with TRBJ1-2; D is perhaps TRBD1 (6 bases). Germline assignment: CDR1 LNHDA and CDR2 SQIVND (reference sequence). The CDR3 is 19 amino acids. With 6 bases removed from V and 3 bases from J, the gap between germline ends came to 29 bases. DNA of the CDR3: TGTGCCAGTAGCCTTATCTCCCCTAGCGGGCGGGGGCGCGACTATGGCTACACCTTC. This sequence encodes CASSLISPSGRGRDYGYTF. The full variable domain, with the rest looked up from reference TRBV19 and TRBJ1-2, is DGGITQSPKYLFRKEGQNVTLSCEQNLNHDAMYWYRQDPGQGLRLIYYSQIVNDFQKGDIAEGYSVSREKKESFPLTVTSAQKNPTAFYLCASSLISPSGRGRDYGYTFGSGTRLTVV.

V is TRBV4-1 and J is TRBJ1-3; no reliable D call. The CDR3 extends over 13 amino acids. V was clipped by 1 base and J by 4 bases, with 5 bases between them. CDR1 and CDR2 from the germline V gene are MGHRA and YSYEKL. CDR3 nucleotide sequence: TGCGCCAGCAGCCAAGGAGAAGGAAACACCATATATTTT. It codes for CASSQGEGNTIYF.

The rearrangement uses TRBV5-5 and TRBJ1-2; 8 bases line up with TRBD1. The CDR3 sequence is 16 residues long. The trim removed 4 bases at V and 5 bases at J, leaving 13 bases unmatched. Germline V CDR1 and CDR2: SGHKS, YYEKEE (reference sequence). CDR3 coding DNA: TGTGCCAGCAGCCCTGGGACAGGAGAATCCCATTATGGCTACACCTTC. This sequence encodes CASSPGTGESHYGYTF.

The CDR3: CASSQSGTPYNEQFF. The CDR3 bases are TGCGCCAGCAGCCAAAGCGGGACTCCTTACAATGAGCAGTTCTTC. The chain links TRBV4-1 to TRBJ2-1, with 7 positions matching TRBD2. Per germline, CDR1 MGHRA and CDR2 YSYEKL. V lost 2 bases and J lost 4; bases outside the gene matches: 5. This CDR3 contains 15 residues.

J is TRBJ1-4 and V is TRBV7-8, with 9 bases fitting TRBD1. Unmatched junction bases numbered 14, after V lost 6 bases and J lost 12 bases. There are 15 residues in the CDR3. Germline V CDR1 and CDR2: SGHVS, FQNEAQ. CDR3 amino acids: CASREQPGQGMELFF. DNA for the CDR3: TGTGCCAGCAGGGAACAGCCGGGACAGGGTATGGAACTGTTTTTT.

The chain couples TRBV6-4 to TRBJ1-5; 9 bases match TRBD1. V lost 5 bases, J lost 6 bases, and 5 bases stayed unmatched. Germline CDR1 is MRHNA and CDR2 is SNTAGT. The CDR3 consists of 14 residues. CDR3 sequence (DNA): TGTGCCAGCAGTTTGGACAGGGGATCTCAGCCCCAGCATTTT. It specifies CASSLDRGSQPQHF.

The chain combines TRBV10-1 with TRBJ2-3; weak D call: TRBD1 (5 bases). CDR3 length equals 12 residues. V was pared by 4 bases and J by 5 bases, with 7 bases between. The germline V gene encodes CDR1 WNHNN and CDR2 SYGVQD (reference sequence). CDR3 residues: CASSVGVDTQYF. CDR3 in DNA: TGCGCCAGCAGTGTAGGGGTAGATACGCAGTATTTT.

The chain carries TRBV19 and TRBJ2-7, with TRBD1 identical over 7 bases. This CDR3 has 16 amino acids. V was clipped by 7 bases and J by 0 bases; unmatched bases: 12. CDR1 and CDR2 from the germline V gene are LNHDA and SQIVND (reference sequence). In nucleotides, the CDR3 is TGTGCCAGTACCGACGAGGGGGCCTCCCGCTCCTACGAGCAGTACTTC. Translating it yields CASTDEGASRSYEQYF.

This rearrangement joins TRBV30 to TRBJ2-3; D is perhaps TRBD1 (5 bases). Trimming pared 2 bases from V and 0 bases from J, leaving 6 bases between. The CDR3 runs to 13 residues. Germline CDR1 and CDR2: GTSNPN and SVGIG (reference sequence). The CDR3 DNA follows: TGTGCCTGGAGTAAGGGGAGCACAGATACGCAGTATTTT. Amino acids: CAWSKGSTDTQYF. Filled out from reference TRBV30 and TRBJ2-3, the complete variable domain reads SQTIHQWPATLVQPVGSPLSLECTVEGTSNPNLYWYRQAAGRGLQLLFYSVGIGQISSEVPQNLSASRPQDRQFILSSKKLLLSDSGFYLCAWSKGSTDTQYFGPGTRLTVL.